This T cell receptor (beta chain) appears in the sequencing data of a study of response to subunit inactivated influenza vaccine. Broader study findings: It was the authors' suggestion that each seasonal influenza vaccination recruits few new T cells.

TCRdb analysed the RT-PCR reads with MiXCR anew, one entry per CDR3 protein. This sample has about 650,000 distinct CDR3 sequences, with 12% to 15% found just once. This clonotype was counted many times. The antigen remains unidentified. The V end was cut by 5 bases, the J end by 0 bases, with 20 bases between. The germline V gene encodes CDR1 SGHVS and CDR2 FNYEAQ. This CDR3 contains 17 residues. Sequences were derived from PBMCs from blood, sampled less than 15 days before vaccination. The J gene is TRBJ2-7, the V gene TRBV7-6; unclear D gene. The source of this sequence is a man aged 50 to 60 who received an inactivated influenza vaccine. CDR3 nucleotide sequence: TGTGCCAGCAGCCACTCCTGCCTACAGAGGAGCTCCTACGAGCAGTACTTC. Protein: CASSHSCLQRSSYEQYF. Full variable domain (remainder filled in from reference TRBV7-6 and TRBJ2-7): GAGVSQSPRYKVTKRGQDVALRCDPISGHVSLYWYRQALGQGPEFLTYFNYEAQQDKSGLPNDRFSAERPEGSISTLTIQRTEQRDSAMYRCASSHSCLQRSSYEQYFGPGTRLTVT.